This T cell receptor (beta chain) was obtained from a study of identical twins. Study results and limitations: Carriage of fewer insertions was seen in abundant cord blood beta clonotypes, whereas memory repertoires showed none. Partial confounding of zero-insertion analyses by invariant MAIT and iNKT cells was possible. Model-predicted out-of-frame TCR alpha sharing fell below observed values in monozygotic twins. Findings came from cross-sectional statistics, without long-term follow-up of donors.

Germline V lookup: CDR1 MNHNS, CDR2 SASEGT. The CDR3 contains 14 residues. V was cut by 7 bases and J by 1 base, with 13 bases left in between. TCRdb called the 5' RACE reads again in MiXCR, with one record for every CDR3 protein. The data hold 640,000 or so distinct CDR3 sequences, with 5.5% to 6.5% observed a single time. Comment on this clonotype: Its antigen is undetermined.

The rearrangement uses TRBV6-1 and TRBJ1-1; D perhaps matches TRBD1 (5 bases). The source is a man younger than 35 in good health. The sample taken for sequencing was naive T cells sorted from blood. Written as DNA, the CDR3 is TGTGCCAGCAACCTTCGCCAGGGGAACACTGAAGCTTTCTTT. This gives the protein CASNLRQGNTEAFF.